This TCR beta chain was identified in a study of shared clonotypes between healthy human individuals. Looking at the study overall: Every donor yielded three CD4 naive, three CD4 memory, two CD8 naive and one CD8 memory plate. Broader study findings: All-four-donor shared clonotypes had higher generation probabilities than non-shared clonotypes did. Tissues were not sampled, only blood, and their repertoires likely differ.

As for this clone: The antigen is unknown. At the DNA level, this CDR3 is encoded by other sequences in the same sample as well.

The method was immunoSEQ multiplex PCR; TCRdb's version includes in-frame clones alone and lacks a portion of them. This table has about 2.1 million clones, around 93% appearing once. Naive CD8 isolation took CD45RO-negative cells positively selected for CCR7 and excluded terminally differentiated effector memory CD45RA+ cells. Donors had no recently reported acute infections or vaccinations and were HIV-negative. V dropped 4 bases and J dropped 4 bases, with 10 bases sitting between them. Germline values: CDR1 MNHEY, CDR2 SMNVEV (reference sequence). The CDR3 covers 14 residues. The TCR sequence derives from a man between 18 and 35 years old in good health. Some clones in this sample may be carry-over from other donors' samples. The chain links TRBV27 to TRBJ2-2; TRBD1 or TRBD2 may be the D gene (5 bases each). Input material: naive CD8+ T cells from PBMCs. DNA of the CDR3: TGTGCCAGCAGTTGGACCGGGGCCACCGGGGAGCTGTTTTTT. Translation gives CASSWTGATGELFF.